Listed here are 15 T cell receptor beta chains from one sample, sequenced in a study of blood T cell repertoires in COVID-19. The assay was immunoSEQ multiplex PCR, and TCRdb's table has in-frame clones only and misses some. Altogether 140,000 or so clones are present, 70% to 90% being singletons, with the ten largest covering approximately 1.8%. The sample consisted of peripheral blood. The receptor set was obtained from a man in his 70s with acute or convalescent COVID-19.

V and J are TRBV7-9 and TRBJ2-5; D is unclear. The CDR3 length is 14 residues. Trimming removed 5 bases at V and 4 bases at J, with 14 bases between. CDR1 is SEHNR, CDR2 FQNEAQ, per germline (reference sequence). The CDR3: CASSLNPGSETQYF. The CDR3 DNA reads TGTGCCAGCAGCCTAAACCCGGGTTCAGAGACCCAGTACTTC.

This rearrangement joins TRBV15 to TRBJ2-5, with 7 bases fitting TRBD2. CDR3 length equals 14 residues. The germline gives CDR1 LNHNV, CDR2 YYDKDF (reference sequence). The trim removed 3 bases at V and 4 bases at J, leaving 5 bases unmatched. The CDR3 DNA sequence: TGTGCCACCAGCAGGGGGGAGGGAAGAGAGACCCAGTACTTC. Translated, it gives CATSRGEGRETQYF.

The chain has TRBV6-6 and TRBJ2-3, with TRBD2 identical over 11 bases. In germline, CDR1 is MNHNY, CDR2 SVGAGI (reference sequence). V shed 6 bases, J shed 0 bases, and the junction held 5 bases outside the gene matches. This CDR3 region has 16 residues. The CDR3 spells CASRLGTSGSTDTQYF. The CDR3 nucleotides read TGTGCCAGCAGACTAGGGACTAGCGGCAGCACAGATACGCAGTATTTT.

V and J are TRBV9 and TRBJ2-1, with a possible D match to TRBD2 (6 bases). V was trimmed by 5 bases and J by 5 bases, leaving 17 bases between them. The V gene's germline CDR1 is SGDLS and CDR2 YYNGEE. This CDR3 region has 15 residues. The CDR3 loop is CASSLAGTPNNEQFF. The CDR3 coding sequence is TGTGCCAGCAGTTTGGCCGGGACTCCTAACAATGAGCAGTTCTTC. The whole variable domain, remainder taken from reference TRBV9 and TRBJ2-1, is DSGVTQTPKHLITATGQRVTLRCSPRSGDLSVYWYQQSLDQGLQFLIQYYNGEERAKGNILERFSAQQFPDLHSELNLSSLELGDSALYFCASSLAGTPNNEQFFGPGTRLTVL.

The chain carries TRBV15 and TRBJ2-5; 10 positions agree with TRBD1. Germline V CDR1 and CDR2: LNHNV, YYDKDF (reference sequence). With 0 bases clipped from V and 1 base from J, the junction kept 5 bases outside the gene matches. This CDR3 spans 17 amino acids. CDR3 loop: CATSRDGDRGLQETQYF. DNA for the CDR3: TGTGCCACCAGCAGAGACGGGGACAGGGGCCTCCAAGAGACCCAGTACTTC.

The chain carries TRBV5-1 and TRBJ1-2; TRBD1 aligns across 9 bases. CDR3 size: 21 residues. The germline CDR1 and CDR2 sequences are SGHRS and YFSETQ. With 4 bases clipped from V and 0 bases from J, the junction kept 22 bases outside the gene matches. CDR3 coding DNA: TGCGCCAGCAGCCGATCCCCCGGGACAGGGACTGTCCCGGCTTCTAACTATGGCTACACCTTC. It translates to CASSRSPGTGTVPASNYGYTF. Looking up the rest from reference TRBV5-1 and TRBJ1-2 gives the full variable domain: KAGVTQTPRYLIKTRGQQVTLSCSPISGHRSVSWYQQTPGQGLQFLFEYFSETQRNKGNFPGRFSGRQFSNSRSEMNVSTLELGDSALYLCASSRSPGTGTVPASNYGYTFGSGTRLTVV.

This chain connects TRBV5-1 to TRBJ2-7, with 9 nucleotides matching TRBD1. The germline V gene encodes CDR1 SGHRS and CDR2 YFSETQ. This CDR3 is built from 15 residues. Trimming at V came to 4 bases and at J to 5 bases, leaving 10 bases not matched to a gene. CDR3 in amino acids: CASSLTRGQGDEQYF. CDR3 in DNA: TGCGCCAGCAGCCTCACTCGGGGACAGGGAGACGAGCAGTACTTC.

The chain carries TRBV7-3 and TRBJ2-2; D is perhaps TRBD2 (5 bases). There are 13 residues in the CDR3. CDR1 SGHTA and CDR2 FQGTGA come from the germline V gene. Trimming removed 5 bases at V and 3 bases at J, with 7 bases between. DNA for the CDR3: TGTGCCAGCAGCCCCGGGGACACCGGGGAGCTGTTTTTT. Encoded protein: CASSPGDTGELFF.

The chain carries TRBV6-1 and TRBJ1-1; a weak D match, TRBD1 (5 bases). Trimming took 3 bases from V and 6 from J, leaving 17 bases between them. The CDR3 consists of 15 residues. Germline lookup yields CDR1 MNHNS and CDR2 SASEGT. Here the CDR3 DNA reads TGTGCCAGCAGTGACGGGCCCGGGGGGTCGGCTGAAGCTTTCTTT. Protein sequence: CASSDGPGGSAEAFF.

This rearrangement joins TRBV14 to TRBJ1-6, with D unclear. Germline V gene sequence: CDR1 SGHDN, CDR2 FVKESK. The CDR3 runs to 14 residues. Trimming removed 1 base from V and 6 bases from J, with 7 bases in between. The CDR3 DNA follows: TGTGCCAGCAGCCAAGTGGTGCGTAATTCACCCCTCCACTTT. Its translation: CASSQVVRNSPLHF.

A remark on this clone: This sample also contains other DNA sequences that code for the same CDR3. This chain connects TRBV5-1 to TRBJ2-5, with D perhaps matching TRBD2 (6 bases). The CDR3 is made up of 13 amino acids. V lost 2 bases and J 3 bases, leaving 8 bases between the germline ends. The germline gives CDR1 SGHRS, CDR2 YFSETQ. CDR3 in amino acids: CASSFSGEETQYF. The CDR3 DNA follows: TGCGCCAGCAGCTTTAGCGGCGAAGAGACCCAGTACTTC.

The chain employs TRBV5-1 and TRBJ1-4; maybe TRBD1 (5 bases). This CDR3 has 15 residues. Germline values: CDR1 SGHRS, CDR2 YFSETQ. Trimming stripped 5 bases from V and 2 bases from J, with 13 bases between. The CDR3 nucleotides are TGCGCCAGCAGTTGGGGGGGAGAGACTAATGAAAAACTGTTTTTT. Translated, it gives CASSWGGETNEKLFF.

The chain has TRBV5-4 and TRBJ2-7; 8 bases fit TRBD2. Per germline, CDR1 SGHNT and CDR2 YYREEE (reference sequence). V lost 4 bases, J lost 0 bases, and 6 bases stayed unmatched. The CDR3 has 15 residues. The CDR3 region is CASSRELAASYEQYF. The CDR3, as DNA: TGTGCCAGCAGCCGGGAACTAGCGGCCTCCTACGAGCAGTACTTC.

This clone was counted between two and nine times. The V and J genes are TRBV27 and TRBJ1-1; D might be TRBD1 (6 bases). V lost 6 bases, J lost 7 bases, and 15 bases lay in between. CDR1 is MNHEY, CDR2 SMNVEV, per germline (reference sequence). This CDR3 comprises 13 residues. DNA of the CDR3: TGTGCCAGCAGAAAGCAGGGGAATAGTGAAGCTTTCTTT. This codes for CASRKQGNSEAFF.

This chain joins TRBV10-3 and TRBJ1-1; D not resolved. Per the germline V gene, CDR1 is ENHRY and CDR2 is SYGVKD. The V end lost 7 bases, the J end lost 4 bases, and 16 bases lay between the germline ends. This CDR3 spans 14 amino acids. In DNA, the CDR3 is TGTGCCATCACCGAAAGGGTGGAGGGCACTGAAGCTTTCTTT. Encoded protein: CAITERVEGTEAFF.